Following are 20 T cell receptor beta chains from one sample sequenced in a study of blood T cell repertoires in COVID-19. Data came from immunoSEQ multiplex PCR; TCRdb stores just in-frame clones and leaves some out. Of about 250,000 clones listed, roughly 89% are singletons. Specimen: peripheral blood. These receptors were obtained from a woman aged 35 to 49 who had recovered from COVID-19.

J is TRBJ1-2 and V is TRBV19; D perhaps matches TRBD1 (6 bases). CDR1 and CDR2 from the germline V gene are LNHDA and SQIVND (reference sequence). The CDR3 spans 15 residues. The V gene lost 0 bases and the J gene lost 4 bases, with 12 bases spanning the gap. The CDR3: CASSIEGTRGYGYTF. The CDR3 DNA reads TGTGCCAGTAGTATAGAAGGGACACGGGGCTATGGCTACACCTTC.

The sample holds a few counts of this clone. The chain links TRBV5-1 to TRBJ2-7; 11 bases are shared with TRBD1. J was trimmed by 0 bases and V by 4 bases; bases with no gene match: 0. The CDR3 is 14 residues long. CDR1 is SGHRS and CDR2 is YFSETQ in the germline V gene. CDR3 sequence: CASSGTGGSYEQYF. The CDR3 DNA sequence: TGCGCCAGCAGCGGGACAGGGGGCTCCTACGAGCAGTACTTC.

The chain carries TRBV6-1 and TRBJ2-3, with 8 bases aligning to TRBD2. The CDR3 covers 15 residues. J lost 2 bases, V lost 3 bases, and 4 bases had no gene match. Germline V lookup: CDR1 MNHNS, CDR2 SASEGT. This CDR3 reads CASSDAGGPTDTQYF. The CDR3 DNA is TGTGCCAGCAGTGACGCGGGGGGCCCCACAGATACGCAGTATTTT.

The chain recombines TRBV19 with TRBJ1-1; D gene ambiguous. Germline loops: CDR1 LNHDA, CDR2 SQIVND (reference sequence). This CDR3 is built from 13 residues. V lost 6 bases to trimming and J lost 0 bases, with 8 bases between them. The CDR3 region is CASRSVMNTEAFF. The CDR3 bases are TGTGCCAGTAGATCGGTCATGAACACTGAAGCTTTCTTT. Supplemented by reference TRBV19 and TRBJ1-1, the full variable domain reads DGGITQSPKYLFRKEGQNVTLSCEQNLNHDAMYWYRQDPGQGLRLIYYSQIVNDFQKGDIAEGYSVSREKKESFPLTVTSAQKNPTAFYLCASRSVMNTEAFFGQGTRLTVV.

V gene TRBV2 combines with J gene TRBJ2-7, with 14 bases fitting TRBD2. The CDR3 spans 14 residues. V shed 11 bases and J 6 bases; nucleotides not matched to a gene: 9. From germline, CDR1 is SNHLY and CDR2 FYNNEI. The CDR3 reads CACRLAGGPGEQYV. DNA of the CDR3: TGTGCCTGTCGACTAGCGGGAGGGCCTGGCGAGCAGTACGTC.

The chain joins TRBV6-7 to TRBJ2-1, with TRBD1 matching 8 bases. TRBV6-7 belongs to the ORF category, with a function that is uncertain. The CDR3 has 15 residues. The trim removed 1 base at V and 8 bases at J, leaving 7 bases unmatched. The CDR3 region has the DNA TGTGCCAGCAGTTACTACGGACAGGGACCCGATGAGCAGTTCTTC. This sequence encodes CASSYYGQGPDEQFF.

This clone has only a few counts. This sample also contains other DNA sequences that code for the same CDR3. The chain combines TRBV5-1 with TRBJ2-2; a possible D gene is TRBD2 (6 bases). CDR1 SGHRS and CDR2 YFSETQ come from the germline V gene. The CDR3 runs to 14 residues. The V gene lost 2 bases and the J gene lost 3 bases, with 8 bases spanning the gap. CDR3 sequence reads: CASSLTGDTGELFF. CDR3 coding DNA: TGCGCCAGCAGCTTAACGGGGGACACCGGGGAGCTGTTTTTT.

The chain joins TRBV5-4 to TRBJ2-7, with D possibly TRBD1 on 6 matching bases. The V gene lost 3 bases and the J gene lost 5 bases, with 18 bases spanning the gap. CDR3 size: 15 residues. The germline V gene has CDR1 SGHNT and CDR2 YYREEE (reference sequence). The CDR3 coding sequence is TGTGCCAGCAGCTCCGACAGGAATTTTCGGCACGAGCAGTACGTC. Translating it yields CASSSDRNFRHEQYV.

The V gene is TRBV7-9, the J gene TRBJ1-6; D remains ambiguous. This CDR3 has 15 amino acids. The V gene lost 1 base and the J gene lost 11 bases, with 15 bases spanning the gap. In germline, CDR1 is SEHNR, CDR2 FQNEAQ (reference sequence). DNA of the CDR3: TGTGCCAGCAGCTTAGATGGTGGGAGCTGGGCACCCCTCCACTTT. Its translation is CASSLDGGSWAPLHF.

The J gene is TRBJ1-6, the V gene TRBV27, with TRBD1 matching 7 bases. Trimming took 4 bases from V and 4 from J; bases not matched to a gene: 4. Germline values: CDR1 MNHEY, CDR2 SMNVEV (reference sequence). CDR3 length: 15 residues. CDR3 residues: CASSSSGQYNSPLHF. DNA for the CDR3: TGTGCCAGCAGTTCCTCGGGACAGTATAATTCACCCCTCCACTTT.

This chain links TRBV6-8 with TRBJ2-5; D call uncertain. V was clipped by 6 bases and J by 4 bases, with 12 bases between them. Germline CDR1 and CDR2: MNHGY and SAAAGT. This CDR3 spans 13 amino acids. CDR3 loop: CASRKCVGETQYF. The CDR3 DNA sequence: TGTGCCAGCAGAAAGTGCGTTGGAGAGACCCAGTACTTC.

This clone showed up just a few times. V is TRBV27 and J is TRBJ2-2; D ambiguous. V was trimmed by 2 bases and J by 0 bases, leaving 4 bases between them. The CDR3 is 14 amino acids. Germline V lookup: CDR1 MNHEY, CDR2 SMNVEV (reference sequence). CDR3 loop: CASSLGPNTGELFF. The DNA for the CDR3 is TGTGCCAGCAGTTTAGGGCCGAACACCGGGGAGCTGTTTTTT.

The gene calls are TRBV29-1 and TRBJ2-7, with D perhaps matching TRBD1 (5 bases). Germline CDR1 is SQVTM and CDR2 is ANQGSEA. V was clipped by 3 bases and J by 5 bases, with 11 bases between them. This CDR3 has 12 residues. The CDR3 coding sequence is TGCAGCGTTGACGGTCAGGGCCACGAGCAGTACTTC. It translates to CSVDGQGHEQYF.

The chain recombines TRBV6-4 with TRBJ2-2; perhaps TRBD2 as D (6 bases). From germline, CDR1 is MRHNA and CDR2 SNTAGT. The V gene lost 6 bases and the J gene lost 6 bases, with 8 bases spanning the gap. This CDR3 spans 12 amino acids. This CDR3 is CASRGGSGELFF. In nucleotides, the CDR3 is TGTGCCAGCAGGGGGGGTTCCGGGGAGCTGTTTTTT.

The chain uses TRBV18 and TRBJ2-2; D is uncertain. Germline V gene sequence: CDR1 KGHSH, CDR2 LQKENI. Trimming took off 1 base at V and 6 bases at J, with 18 bases between the two ends. This CDR3 is 17 amino acids long. The CDR3 spells CASSPLPHILPPGELFF. DNA of the CDR3: TGTGCCAGCTCACCACTTCCTCACATCCTCCCCCCCGGGGAGCTGTTTTTT.

This chain connects TRBV2 to TRBJ2-1; 8 bases are a match to TRBD2. Losses at the gene ends were 2 bases for V and 5 bases for J; bases not matched to a gene: 8. CDR3 length: 16 amino acids. CDR1 SNHLY and CDR2 FYNNEI come from the germline V gene. The CDR3 DNA is TGTGCCAGCAGTGAAATGGGGCTAGCGGGCAACAATGAGCAGTTCTTC. It translates to CASSEMGLAGNNEQFF. The entire variable domain, with the rest obtained from reference TRBV2 and TRBJ2-1, is as follows: EPEVTQTPSHQVTQMGQEVILRCVPISNHLYFYWYRQILGQKVEFLVSFYNNEISEKSEIFDDQFSVERPDGSNFTLKIRSTKLEDSAMYFCASSEMGLAGNNEQFFGPGTRLTVL.

The chain has TRBV11-3 and TRBJ1-1; TRBD1 might be the D (6 bases). V dropped 5 bases and J dropped 5 bases, with 12 bases sitting between them. The CDR3 has 13 residues. Germline-derived CDR1 and CDR2 are SGHNT and YENEEA. CDR3 coding DNA: TGTGCCAGCAGCCGAGGGGGGGGTACTGAAGCTTTCTTT. Amino acids: CASSRGGGTEAFF.

This chain links TRBV25-1 with TRBJ1-4, with 7 positions matching TRBD1. Germline CDR1 MGHDK, CDR2 SYGVNS. V shed 2 bases, J shed 8 bases, and the junction held 2 bases outside the gene matches. This CDR3 has 13 residues. The CDR3 sequence is CASSENRGEKLFF. Here the CDR3 DNA reads TGTGCCAGCAGTGAAAACAGGGGCGAAAAACTGTTTTTT.

J is TRBJ1-3 and V is TRBV30; D unclear. V shed 0 bases and J shed 8 bases, with 11 bases lying between them. The CDR3 covers 13 residues. CDR1 is GTSNPN, CDR2 SVGIG, per germline (reference sequence). The CDR3 region is CAWSVGGPDTIYF. CDR3 sequence (DNA): TGTGCCTGGAGTGTTGGAGGGCCGGACACCATATATTTT.

The genes are TRBV30 and TRBJ1-2; 8 bases agree with TRBD1. This CDR3 spans 15 amino acids. The germline V gene encodes CDR1 GTSNPN and CDR2 SVGIG (reference sequence). The V gene end was trimmed by 3 bases and the J gene end by 5 bases; junction bases not matched to a gene: 11. CDR3 bases: TGTGCCTGGAGGGACAGGGAATCGGCCCCTTATGGCTACACCTTC. This translates into CAWRDRESAPYGYTF.